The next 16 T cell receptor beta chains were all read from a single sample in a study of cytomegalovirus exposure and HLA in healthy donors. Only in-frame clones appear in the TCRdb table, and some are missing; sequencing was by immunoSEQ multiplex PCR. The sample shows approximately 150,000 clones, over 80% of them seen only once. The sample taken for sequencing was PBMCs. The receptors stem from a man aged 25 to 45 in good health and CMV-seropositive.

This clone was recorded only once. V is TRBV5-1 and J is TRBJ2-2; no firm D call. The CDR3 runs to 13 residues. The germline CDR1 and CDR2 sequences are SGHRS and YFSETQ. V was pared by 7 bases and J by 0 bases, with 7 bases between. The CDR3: CASATTNTGELFF. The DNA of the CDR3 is TGCGCCAGCGCGACAACGAACACCGGGGAGCTGTTTTTT.

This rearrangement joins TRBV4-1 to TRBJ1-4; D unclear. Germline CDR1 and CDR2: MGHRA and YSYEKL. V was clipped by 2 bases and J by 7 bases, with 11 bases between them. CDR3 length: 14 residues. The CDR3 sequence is CASSQPPVIEKLFF. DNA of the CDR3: TGCGCCAGCAGCCAACCCCCGGTTATTGAAAAACTGTTTTTT.

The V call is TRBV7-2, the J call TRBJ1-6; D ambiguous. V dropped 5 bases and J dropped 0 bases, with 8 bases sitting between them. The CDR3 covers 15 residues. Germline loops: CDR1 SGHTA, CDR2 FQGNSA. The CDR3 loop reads CASSRKSSYNSPLHF. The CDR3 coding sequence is TGTGCCAGCAGCCGCAAGAGCTCCTATAATTCACCCCTCCACTTT.

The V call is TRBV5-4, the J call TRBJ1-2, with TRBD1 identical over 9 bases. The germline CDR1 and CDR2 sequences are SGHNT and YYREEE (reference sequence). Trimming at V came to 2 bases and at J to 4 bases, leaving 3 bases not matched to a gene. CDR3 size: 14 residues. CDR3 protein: CASSLGTGSYGYTF. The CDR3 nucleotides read TGTGCCAGCAGCTTAGGGACAGGGTCCTATGGCTACACCTTC.

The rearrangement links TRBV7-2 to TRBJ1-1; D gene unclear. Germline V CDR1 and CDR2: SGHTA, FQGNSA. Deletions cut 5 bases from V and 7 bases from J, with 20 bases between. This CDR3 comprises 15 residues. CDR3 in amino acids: CASSPTFAGGLEAFF. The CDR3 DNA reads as TGTGCCAGCAGCCCAACTTTCGCGGGAGGGCTTGAAGCTTTCTTT.

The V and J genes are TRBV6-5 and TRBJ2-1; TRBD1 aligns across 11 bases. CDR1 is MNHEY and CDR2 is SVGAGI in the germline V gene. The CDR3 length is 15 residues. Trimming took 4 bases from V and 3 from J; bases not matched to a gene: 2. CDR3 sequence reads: CASSFGTGGYNEQFF. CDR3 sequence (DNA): TGTGCCAGCAGTTTCGGGACAGGGGGCTACAATGAGCAGTTCTTC.

Here the CDR3 DNA reads TGCGCCAGCAGCCAACTCGGGACAGTAGATCAGCCCCAGCATTTT. This codes for CASSQLGTVDQPQHF. The chain combines TRBV4-1 with TRBJ1-5, with 7 bases lining up with TRBD1. The J segment lost 5 bases and the V segment lost 2 bases, leaving 6 bases of the junction unmatched. The V gene's germline CDR1 is MGHRA and CDR2 YSYEKL. The length of the CDR3 is 15 residues.

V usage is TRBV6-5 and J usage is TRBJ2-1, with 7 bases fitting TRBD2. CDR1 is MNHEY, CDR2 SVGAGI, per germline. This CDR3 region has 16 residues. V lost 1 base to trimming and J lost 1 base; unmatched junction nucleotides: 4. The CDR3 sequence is CASSYWDYLSYNEQFF. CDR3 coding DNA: TGTGCCAGCAGTTACTGGGACTACCTATCCTACAATGAGCAGTTCTTC.

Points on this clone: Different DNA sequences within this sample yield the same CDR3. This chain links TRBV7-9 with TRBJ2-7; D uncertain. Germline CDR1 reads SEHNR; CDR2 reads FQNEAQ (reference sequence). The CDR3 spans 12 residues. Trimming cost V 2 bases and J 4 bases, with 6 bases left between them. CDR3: CASSLSAYEQYF. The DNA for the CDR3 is TGTGCCAGCAGCTTAAGCGCTTACGAGCAGTACTTC. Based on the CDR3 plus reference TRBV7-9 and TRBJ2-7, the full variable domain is DTGVSQNPRHKITKRGQNVTFRCDPISEHNRLYWYRQTLGQGPEFLTYFQNEAQLEKSRLLSDRFSAERPKGSFSTLEIQRTEQGDSAMYLCASSLSAYEQYFGPGTRLTVT.

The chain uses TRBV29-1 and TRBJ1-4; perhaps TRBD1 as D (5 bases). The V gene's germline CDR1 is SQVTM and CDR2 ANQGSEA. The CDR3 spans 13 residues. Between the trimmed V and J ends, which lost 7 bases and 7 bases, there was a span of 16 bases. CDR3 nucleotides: TGCAGCGCAGGAGGGCAGGGTTTTGAAAAACTGTTTTTT. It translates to CSAGGQGFEKLFF.

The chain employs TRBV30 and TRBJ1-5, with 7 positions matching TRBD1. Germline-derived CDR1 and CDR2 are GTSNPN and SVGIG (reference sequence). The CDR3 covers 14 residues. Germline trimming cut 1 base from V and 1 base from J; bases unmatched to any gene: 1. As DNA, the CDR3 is TGTGCCTGGAGTGCGGGACAGAGCAATCAGCCCCAGCATTTT. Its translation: CAWSAGQSNQPQHF. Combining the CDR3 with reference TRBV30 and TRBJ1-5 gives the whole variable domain SQTIHQWPATLVQPVGSPLSLECTVEGTSNPNLYWYRQAAGRGLQLLFYSVGIGQISSEVPQNLSASRPQDRQFILSSKKLLLSDSGFYLCAWSAGQSNQPQHFGDGTRLSIL.

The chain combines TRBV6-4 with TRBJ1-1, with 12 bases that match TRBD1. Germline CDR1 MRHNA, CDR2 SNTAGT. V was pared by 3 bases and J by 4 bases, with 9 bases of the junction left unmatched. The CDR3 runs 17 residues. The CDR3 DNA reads TGTGCCAGCAGTGAGTACGCCGGGACAGGGGGCTTCACTGAAGCTTTCTTT. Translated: CASSEYAGTGGFTEAFF.

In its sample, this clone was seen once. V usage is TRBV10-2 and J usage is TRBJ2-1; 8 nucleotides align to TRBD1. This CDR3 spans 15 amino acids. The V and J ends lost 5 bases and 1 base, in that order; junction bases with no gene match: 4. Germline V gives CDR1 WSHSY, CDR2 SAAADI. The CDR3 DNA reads TGCGCCAGCAGTCCCGGGACAGGTTCCTACAATGAGCAGTTCTTC. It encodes CASSPGTGSYNEQFF.

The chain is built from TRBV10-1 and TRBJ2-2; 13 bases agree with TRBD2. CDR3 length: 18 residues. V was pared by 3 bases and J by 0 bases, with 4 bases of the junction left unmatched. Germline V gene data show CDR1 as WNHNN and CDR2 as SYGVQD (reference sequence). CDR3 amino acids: CASSDTSGGESNTGELFF. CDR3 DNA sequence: TGCGCCAGCAGTGACACTAGCGGGGGGGAATCGAACACCGGGGAGCTGTTTTTT.

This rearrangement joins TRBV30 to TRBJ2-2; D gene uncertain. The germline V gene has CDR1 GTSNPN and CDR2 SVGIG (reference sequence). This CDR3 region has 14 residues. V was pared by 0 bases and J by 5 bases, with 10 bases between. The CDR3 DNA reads TGTGCCTGGAGTGTAAATTTGGCTACCGGGGAGCTGTTTTTT. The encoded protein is CAWSVNLATGELFF.

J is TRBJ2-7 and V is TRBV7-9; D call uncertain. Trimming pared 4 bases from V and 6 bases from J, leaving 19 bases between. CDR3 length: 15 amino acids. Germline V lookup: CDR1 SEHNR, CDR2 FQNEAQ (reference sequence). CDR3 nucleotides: TGTGCCAGCAGCTCTCTTCGGAGCTCCGGATTCGAGCAGTACTTC. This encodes CASSSLRSSGFEQYF.